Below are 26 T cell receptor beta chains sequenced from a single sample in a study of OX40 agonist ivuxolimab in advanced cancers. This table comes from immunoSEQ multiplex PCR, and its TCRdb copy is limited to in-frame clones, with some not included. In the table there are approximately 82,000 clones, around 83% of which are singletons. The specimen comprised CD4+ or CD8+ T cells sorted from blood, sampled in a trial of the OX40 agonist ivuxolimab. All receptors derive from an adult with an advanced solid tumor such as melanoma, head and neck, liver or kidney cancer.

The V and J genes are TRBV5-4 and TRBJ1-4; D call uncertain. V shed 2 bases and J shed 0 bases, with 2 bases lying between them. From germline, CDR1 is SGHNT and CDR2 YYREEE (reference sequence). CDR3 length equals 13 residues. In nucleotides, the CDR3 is TGTGCCAGCAGCTTCCCAACTAATGAAAAACTGTTTTTT. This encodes CASSFPTNEKLFF.

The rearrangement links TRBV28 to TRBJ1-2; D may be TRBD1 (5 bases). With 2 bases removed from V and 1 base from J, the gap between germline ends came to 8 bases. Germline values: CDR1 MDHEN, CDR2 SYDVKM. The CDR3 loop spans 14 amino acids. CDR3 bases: TGTGCCAGCAGTTTAAGTGGGGGTAACTATGGCTACACCTTC. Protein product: CASSLSGGNYGYTF.

CDR3: CASSRPGTANTGELFF. CDR3 nucleotide sequence: TGTGCCAGCTCTCGTCCCGGGACAGCGAACACCGGGGAGCTGTTTTTT. The V and J genes are TRBV18 and TRBJ2-2; 7 bases agree with TRBD1. V lost 6 bases, J lost 0 bases, and 7 bases stayed unmatched. This CDR3 contains 16 residues. CDR1 and CDR2 (germline): KGHSH, LQKENI.

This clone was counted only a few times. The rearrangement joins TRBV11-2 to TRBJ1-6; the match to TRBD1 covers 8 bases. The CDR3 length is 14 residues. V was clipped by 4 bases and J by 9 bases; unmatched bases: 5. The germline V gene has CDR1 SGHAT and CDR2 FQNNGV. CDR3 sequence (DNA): TGTGCCAGCAGCTCACAGGGGGGAAGTTCACCCCTCCACTTT. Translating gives CASSSQGGSSPLHF.

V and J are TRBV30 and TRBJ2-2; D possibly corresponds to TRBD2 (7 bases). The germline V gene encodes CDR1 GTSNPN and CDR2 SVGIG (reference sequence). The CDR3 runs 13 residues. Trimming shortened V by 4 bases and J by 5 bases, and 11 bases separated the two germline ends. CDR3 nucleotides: TGTGCCTGGACGGGGGGCGGAACCGGGGAGCTGTTTTTT. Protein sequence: CAWTGGGTGELFF.

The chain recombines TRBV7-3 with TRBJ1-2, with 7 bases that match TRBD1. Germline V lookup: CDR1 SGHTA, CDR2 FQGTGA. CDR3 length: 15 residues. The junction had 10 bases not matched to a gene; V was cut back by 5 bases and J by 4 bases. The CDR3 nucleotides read TGTGCCAGCAGCCAACCGGGACAGCCAGTCTATGGCTACACCTTC. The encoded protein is CASSQPGQPVYGYTF. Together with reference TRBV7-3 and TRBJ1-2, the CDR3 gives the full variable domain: GAGVSQTPSNKVTEKGKYVELRCDPISGHTALYWYRQSLGQGPEFLIYFQGTGAADDSGLPNDRFFAVRPEGSVSTLKIQRTERGDSAVYLCASSQPGQPVYGYTFGSGTRLTVV.

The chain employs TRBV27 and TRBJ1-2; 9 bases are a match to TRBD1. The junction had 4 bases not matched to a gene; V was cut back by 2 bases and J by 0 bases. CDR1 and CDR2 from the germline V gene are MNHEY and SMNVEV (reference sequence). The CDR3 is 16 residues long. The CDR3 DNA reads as TGTGCCAGCAGTTTAGGGACAGGGACCACTAACTATGGCTACACCTTC. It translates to CASSLGTGTTNYGYTF.

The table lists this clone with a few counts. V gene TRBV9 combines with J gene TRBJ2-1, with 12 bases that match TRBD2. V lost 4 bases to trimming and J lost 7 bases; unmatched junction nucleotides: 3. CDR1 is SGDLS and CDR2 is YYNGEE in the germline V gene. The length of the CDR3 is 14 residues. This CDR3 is CASSRLAGGNEQFF. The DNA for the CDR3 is TGTGCCAGCAGCCGGCTAGCGGGGGGGAATGAGCAGTTCTTC.

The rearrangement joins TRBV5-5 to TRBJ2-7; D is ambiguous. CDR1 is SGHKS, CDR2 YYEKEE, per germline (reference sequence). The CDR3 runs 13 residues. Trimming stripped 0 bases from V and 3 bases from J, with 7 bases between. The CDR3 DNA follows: TGTGCCAGCAGCTTGGGCAGAAGCTACGAGCAGTACTTC. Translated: CASSLGRSYEQYF.

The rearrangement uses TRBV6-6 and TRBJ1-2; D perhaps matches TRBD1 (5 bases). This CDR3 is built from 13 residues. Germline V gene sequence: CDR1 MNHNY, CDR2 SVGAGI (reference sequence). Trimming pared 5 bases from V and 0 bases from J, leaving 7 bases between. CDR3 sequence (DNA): TGTGCCAGCAGTCCAGGGTCTAACTATGGCTACACCTTC. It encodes CASSPGSNYGYTF.

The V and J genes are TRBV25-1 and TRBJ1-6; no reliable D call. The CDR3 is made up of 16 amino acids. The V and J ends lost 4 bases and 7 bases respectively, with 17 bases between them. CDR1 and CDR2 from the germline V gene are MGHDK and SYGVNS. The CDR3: CASSGPPGQENSPLHF. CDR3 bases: TGTGCCAGCAGTGGTCCCCCTGGGCAGGAGAATTCACCCCTCCACTTT.

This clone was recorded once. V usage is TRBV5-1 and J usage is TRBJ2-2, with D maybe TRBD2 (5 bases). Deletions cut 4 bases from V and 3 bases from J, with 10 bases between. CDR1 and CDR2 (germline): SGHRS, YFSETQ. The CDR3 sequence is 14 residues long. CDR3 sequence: CASSPGGYTGELFF. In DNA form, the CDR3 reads TGCGCCAGCAGCCCTGGCGGGTACACCGGGGAGCTGTTTTTT. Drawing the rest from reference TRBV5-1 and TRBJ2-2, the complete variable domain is KAGVTQTPRYLIKTRGQQVTLSCSPISGHRSVSWYQQTPGQGLQFLFEYFSETQRNKGNFPGRFSGRQFSNSRSEMNVSTLELGDSALYLCASSPGGYTGELFFGEGSRLTVL.

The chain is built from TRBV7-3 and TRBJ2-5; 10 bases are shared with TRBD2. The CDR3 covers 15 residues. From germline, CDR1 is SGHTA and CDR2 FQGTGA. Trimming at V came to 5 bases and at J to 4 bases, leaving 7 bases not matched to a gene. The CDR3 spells CASSRAGGHAETQYF. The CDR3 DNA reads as TGTGCCAGCAGCCGAGCGGGGGGGCATGCAGAGACCCAGTACTTC.

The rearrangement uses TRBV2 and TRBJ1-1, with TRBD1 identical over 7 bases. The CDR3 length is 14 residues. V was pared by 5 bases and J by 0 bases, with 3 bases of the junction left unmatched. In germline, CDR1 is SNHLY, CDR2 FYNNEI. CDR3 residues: CASSYRGLNTEAFF. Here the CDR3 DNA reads TGTGCCAGCAGTTACAGGGGACTGAACACTGAAGCTTTCTTT. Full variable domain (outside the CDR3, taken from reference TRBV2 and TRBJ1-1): EPEVTQTPSHQVTQMGQEVILRCVPISNHLYFYWYRQILGQKVEFLVSFYNNEISEKSEIFDDQFSVERPDGSNFTLKIRSTKLEDSAMYFCASSYRGLNTEAFFGQGTRLTVV.

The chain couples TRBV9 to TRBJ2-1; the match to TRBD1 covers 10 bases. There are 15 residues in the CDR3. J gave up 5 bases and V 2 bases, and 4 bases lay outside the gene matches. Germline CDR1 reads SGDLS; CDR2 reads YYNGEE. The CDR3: CASSVGTGANNEQFF. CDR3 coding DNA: TGTGCCAGCAGCGTCGGGACAGGGGCCAACAATGAGCAGTTCTTC.

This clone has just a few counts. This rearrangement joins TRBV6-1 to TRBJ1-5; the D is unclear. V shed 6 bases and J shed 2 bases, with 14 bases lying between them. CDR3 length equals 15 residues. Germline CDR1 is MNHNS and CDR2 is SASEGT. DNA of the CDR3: TGTGCCAGCAGCCCCGGGGTGTTTGGCAATCAGCCCCAGCATTTT. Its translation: CASSPGVFGNQPQHF.

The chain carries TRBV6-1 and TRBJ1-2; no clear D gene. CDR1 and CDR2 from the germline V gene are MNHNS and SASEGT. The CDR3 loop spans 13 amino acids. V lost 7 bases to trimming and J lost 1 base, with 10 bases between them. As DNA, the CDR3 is TGTGCCAGCATAGATTCTGTTAACTATGGCTACACCTTC. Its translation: CASIDSVNYGYTF.

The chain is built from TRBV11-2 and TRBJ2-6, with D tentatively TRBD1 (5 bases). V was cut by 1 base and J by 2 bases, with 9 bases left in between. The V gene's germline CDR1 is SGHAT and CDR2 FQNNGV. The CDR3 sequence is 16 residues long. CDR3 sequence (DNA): TGTGCCAGCAGCTTAGGGGCAGGGACTGGGGCCAACGTCCTGACTTTC. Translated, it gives CASSLGAGTGANVLTF.

The CDR3 loop reads CASTGELGTDTQYF. The CDR3, as DNA: TGCGCCAGCACGGGGGAATTAGGCACAGATACGCAGTATTTT. This chain uses TRBV5-1 with TRBJ2-3, with a possible D match to TRBD2 (6 bases). V shed 6 bases and J shed 1 base, with 12 bases lying between them. Looked up from germline, CDR1 is SGHRS and CDR2 is YFSETQ. The CDR3 totals 14 residues.

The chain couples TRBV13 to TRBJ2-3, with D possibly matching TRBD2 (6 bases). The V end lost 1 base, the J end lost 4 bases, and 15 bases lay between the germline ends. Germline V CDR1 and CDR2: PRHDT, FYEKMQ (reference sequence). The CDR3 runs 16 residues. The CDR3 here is CASSLEASGEADTQYF. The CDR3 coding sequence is TGTGCCAGCAGCTTAGAAGCATCCGGGGAGGCAGATACGCAGTATTTT.

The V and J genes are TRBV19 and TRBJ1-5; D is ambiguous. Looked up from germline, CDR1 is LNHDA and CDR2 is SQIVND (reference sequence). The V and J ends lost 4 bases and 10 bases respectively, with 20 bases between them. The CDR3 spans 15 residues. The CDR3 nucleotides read TGTGCCAGTAGTACCATTCGGACGGATTTGTTTCCCCAGCATTTT. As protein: CASSTIRTDLFPQHF.

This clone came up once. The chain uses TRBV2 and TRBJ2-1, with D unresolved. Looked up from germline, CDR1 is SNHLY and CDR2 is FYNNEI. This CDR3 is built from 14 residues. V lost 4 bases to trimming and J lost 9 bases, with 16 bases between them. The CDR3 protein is CASSVGGSVTEQFF. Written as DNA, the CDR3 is TGTGCCAGCAGTGTTGGTGGGTCGGTCACTGAGCAGTTCTTC.

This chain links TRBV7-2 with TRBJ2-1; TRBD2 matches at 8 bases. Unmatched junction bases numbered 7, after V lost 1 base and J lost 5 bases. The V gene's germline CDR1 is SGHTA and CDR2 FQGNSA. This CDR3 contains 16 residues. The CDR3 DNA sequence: TGTGCCAGCAGCTTAGATGGCGGGGGGCTAAACAATGAGCAGTTCTTC. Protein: CASSLDGGGLNNEQFF.

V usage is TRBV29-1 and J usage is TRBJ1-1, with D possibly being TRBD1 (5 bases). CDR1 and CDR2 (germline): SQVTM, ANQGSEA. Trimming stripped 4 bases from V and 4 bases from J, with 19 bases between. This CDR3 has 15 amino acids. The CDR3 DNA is TGCAGCGTTGGAGCTGACGGGGAAGGGGTCACTGAAGCTTTCTTT. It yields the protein CSVGADGEGVTEAFF. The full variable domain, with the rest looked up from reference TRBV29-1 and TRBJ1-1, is SAVISQKPSRDICQRGTSLTIQCQVDSQVTMMFWYRQQPGQSLTLIATANQGSEATYESGFVIDKFPISRPNLTFSTLTVSNMSPEDSSIYLCSVGADGEGVTEAFFGQGTRLTVV.

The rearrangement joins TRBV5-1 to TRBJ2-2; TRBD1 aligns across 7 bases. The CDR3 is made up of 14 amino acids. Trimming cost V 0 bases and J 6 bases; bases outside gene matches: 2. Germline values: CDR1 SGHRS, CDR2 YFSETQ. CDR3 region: CASSLGQGAGELFF. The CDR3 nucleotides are TGCGCCAGCAGCTTGGGGCAGGGGGCCGGGGAGCTGTTTTTT.

CDR3 nucleotide sequence: TGTGCCAGCAGTTCGGACCCTGGGGGTGAAAAACTGTTTTTT. This sequence encodes CASSSDPGGEKLFF. The chain joins TRBV6-1 to TRBJ1-4; maybe TRBD1 (5 bases). The V gene lost 5 bases and the J gene lost 7 bases, with 14 bases spanning the gap. This CDR3 comprises 14 residues. From germline, CDR1 is MNHNS and CDR2 SASEGT.